The present T cell receptor beta chain was sequenced within a study of T-cell memory formation after mild COVID-19. Study-wide context: TCR clustering was largely donor specific. Findings and limits, study-wide: The second-wave clones peaking on day 37 were not confirmed as SARS-CoV-2-specific. Largely, contracting CD4+ clones fell within CM and EM, and contracting CD8+ clones within EMRA.

Researchers used 5'RACE with constant-segment primers to make TCR alpha and TCR beta cDNA libraries that carry sample barcodes and UMIs. From the 5' RACE reads, TCRdb called clonotypes with MiXCR, one entry per CDR3 protein. The sample includes roughly 130,000 distinct CDR3 sequences, about 17% of them seen just once. Trimming shortened V by 0 bases and J by 4 bases, and 16 bases separated the two germline ends. Germline CDR1 SGHKS, CDR2 YYEKEE (reference sequence). The CDR3 spans 16 residues. This clonotype was seen many times. Its matching antigen is unknown. Sequencing was done on a sample of PBMCs or a T cell subset sorted from them (not recorded which). V is TRBV5-5 and J is TRBJ2-5; possible D gene TRBD1, 6 bases. The sequence came from an adult woman who had mild COVID-19 (a few samples of this study predate the infection). Cell type and time point are not known. CDR3 residues: CASSLDAGAYGETQYF. The CDR3 region has the DNA TGTGCCAGCAGCTTGGATGCAGGGGCTTATGGAGAGACCCAGTACTTC.